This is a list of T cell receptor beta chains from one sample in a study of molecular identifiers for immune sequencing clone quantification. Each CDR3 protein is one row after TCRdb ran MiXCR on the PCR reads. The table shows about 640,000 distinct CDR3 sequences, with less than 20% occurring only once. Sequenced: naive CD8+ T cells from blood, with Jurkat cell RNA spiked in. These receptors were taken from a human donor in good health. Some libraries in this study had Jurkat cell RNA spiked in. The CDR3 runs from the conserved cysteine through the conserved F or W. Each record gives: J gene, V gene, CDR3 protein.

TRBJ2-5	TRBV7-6	CASSLMRRNQETQYF
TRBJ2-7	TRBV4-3	CASSQAGGPYEQYF
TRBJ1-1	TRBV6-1	CASSGTEYLNTEAFF
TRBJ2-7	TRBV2	CASREGTGPRGEQYF
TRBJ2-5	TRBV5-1	CASSPERMLVETQYF
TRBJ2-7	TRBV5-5	CASSRGGTGATYEQYF
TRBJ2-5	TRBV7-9	CASSSLGTGVETQYF
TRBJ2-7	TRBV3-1	CASSGTSTNRMVPYEQYF
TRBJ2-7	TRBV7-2	CASSLTSGPGDFYEQYF
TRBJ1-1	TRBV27	CASSLSQGWTEAFF
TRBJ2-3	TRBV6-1	CASSEDLTSGTDTQYF
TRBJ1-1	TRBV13	CASRKTGTEAFF
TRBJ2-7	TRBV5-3	CASSLRDLTYEQYF
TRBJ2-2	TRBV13	CASSSGLLSTGELFF
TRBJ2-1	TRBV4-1	CASSQEGSSYNEQFF
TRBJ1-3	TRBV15	CATSRGLVSSGNTIYF
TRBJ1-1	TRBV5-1	CASSPGRQGWTEAFF
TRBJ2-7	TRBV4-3	CASSQESSGRSLREQYF
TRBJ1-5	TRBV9	CASSAWGDQPQHF
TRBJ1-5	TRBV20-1	CSASPQAIKGNQPQHF
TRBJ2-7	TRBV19	CASSTAGAAYEQYF